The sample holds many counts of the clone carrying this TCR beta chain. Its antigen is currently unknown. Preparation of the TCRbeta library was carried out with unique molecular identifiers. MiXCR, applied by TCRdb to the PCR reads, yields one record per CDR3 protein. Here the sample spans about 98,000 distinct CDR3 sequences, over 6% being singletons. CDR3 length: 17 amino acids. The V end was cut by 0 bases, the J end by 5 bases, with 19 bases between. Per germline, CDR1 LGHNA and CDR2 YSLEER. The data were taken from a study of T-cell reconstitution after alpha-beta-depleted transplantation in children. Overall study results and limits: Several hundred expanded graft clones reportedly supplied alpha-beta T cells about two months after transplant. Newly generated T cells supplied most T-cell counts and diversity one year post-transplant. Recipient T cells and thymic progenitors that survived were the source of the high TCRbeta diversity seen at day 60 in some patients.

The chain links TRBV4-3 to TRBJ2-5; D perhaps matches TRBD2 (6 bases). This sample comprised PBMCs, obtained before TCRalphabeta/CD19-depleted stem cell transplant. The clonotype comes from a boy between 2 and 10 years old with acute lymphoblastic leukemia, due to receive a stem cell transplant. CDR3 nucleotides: TGCGCCAGCAGCCAAGATCCCGCGGGGACCTCCGGGGAGACCCAGTACTTC. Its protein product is CASSQDPAGTSGETQYF.